The 32 T cell receptor beta chains below all came from one sample that was sequenced in a study of blood T cells in healthy people across ages. Next came a second PCR, run for about 7 to 12 cycles, which used a sample-barcoded 5' primer along with a J-beta primer mix. Each CDR3 protein gets one entry after TCRdb re-called the 5' RACE reads with MiXCR. The sample comprises under 700,000 distinct CDR3 sequences, less than 25% of which are singletons, and 8.5% to 9.5% rests with the top ten. These data were likewise used in another study, on T cells of mothers and their children.

Material: blood. These receptors all come from a boy under 18 in good health.

This clonotype has more than one count but fewer than ten. The rearrangement joins TRBV6-2 or TRBV6-3 to TRBJ2-2; 8 bases are a match to TRBD1. This CDR3 spans 15 amino acids. Germline V gives CDR1 MNHEY, CDR2 SVGEGT. The V and J ends lost 4 bases and 6 bases, in that order; junction bases with no gene match: 7. CDR3: CASSCQGAQAGELFF. DNA for the CDR3: TGTGCCAGCAGTTGCCAGGGGGCGCAGGCCGGGGAGCTGTTTTTT.

This clonotype has just one count. The chain employs TRBV2 and TRBJ2-3; TRBD1 or TRBD2 may be the D gene (5 bases each). The germline V gene encodes CDR1 SNHLY and CDR2 FYNNEI. This CDR3 has 13 amino acids. V dropped 4 bases and J dropped 4 bases, with 9 bases sitting between them. The CDR3 is CASSGDGSDTQYF. CDR3 DNA: TGTGCCAGCAGTGGGGACGGATCAGATACGCAGTATTTT. Together with reference TRBV2 and TRBJ2-3, the CDR3 gives the full variable domain: EPEVTQTPSHQVTQMGQEVILRCVPISNHLYFYWYRQILGQKVEFLVSFYNNEISEKSEIFDDQFSVERPDGSNFTLKIRSTKLEDSAMYFCASSGDGSDTQYFGPGTRLTVL.

The J gene is TRBJ2-5, the V gene TRBV7-2; 11 nucleotides line up with TRBD2. CDR3 length: 15 residues. The germline V gene encodes CDR1 SGHTA and CDR2 FQGNSA. With 5 bases clipped from V and 4 bases from J, the junction kept 6 bases outside the gene matches. This chain's CDR3 is CASSPTLAGGETQYF. CDR3 DNA: TGTGCCAGCAGCCCGACCCTAGCGGGAGGAGAGACCCAGTACTTC.

V usage is TRBV2 and J usage is TRBJ1-2; D not certain. The CDR3 is made up of 13 amino acids. Trimming stripped 1 base from V and 2 bases from J, with 5 bases between. Germline V gene lookup returns CDR1 SNHLY and CDR2 FYNNEI. CDR3 amino acids: CASSEVVNYGYTF. The CDR3 DNA reads as TGTGCCAGCAGTGAAGTAGTCAACTATGGCTACACCTTC. Drawing the rest from reference TRBV2 and TRBJ1-2, the complete variable domain is EPEVTQTPSHQVTQMGQEVILRCVPISNHLYFYWYRQILGQKVEFLVSFYNNEISEKSEIFDDQFSVERPDGSNFTLKIRSTKLEDSAMYFCASSEVVNYGYTFGSGTRLTVV.

This clonotype was detected a few times. The V and J genes are TRBV7-3 and TRBJ2-1; the D is unclear. The CDR3 runs 16 residues. Trimming pared 2 bases from V and 0 bases from J, leaving 11 bases between. Per the germline V gene, CDR1 is SGHTA and CDR2 is FQGTGA. CDR3 bases: TGTGCCAGCAGCTTAGGTATCTCCAGCTCCTACAATGAGCAGTTCTTC. Translation gives CASSLGISSSYNEQFF.

This clonotype was found a few times. The V gene is TRBV29-1, the J gene TRBJ2-5, with D maybe TRBD1 (6 bases). The germline CDR1 and CDR2 sequences are SQVTM and ANQGSEA. This CDR3 contains 13 residues. CDR3 in amino acids: CSASRDTQETQYF. The DNA for the CDR3 is TGCAGTGCCAGCCGGGACACCCAAGAGACCCAGTACTTC. Looking up the rest from reference TRBV29-1 and TRBJ2-5 gives the full variable domain: SAVISQKPSRDICQRGTSLTIQCQVDSQVTMMFWYRQQPGQSLTLIATANQGSEATYESGFVIDKFPISRPNLTFSTLTVSNMSPEDSSIYLCSASRDTQETQYFGPGTRLLVL.

This clonotype showed up just a few times. The rearrangement links TRBV15 to TRBJ1-4, with TRBD1 identical over 11 bases. The germline gives CDR1 LNHNV, CDR2 YYDKDF (reference sequence). The J segment lost 10 bases and the V segment lost 5 bases, leaving 9 bases of the junction unmatched. The CDR3 runs 15 residues. CDR3 amino acids: CATSGRTGGLGKLFF. The CDR3 coding sequence is TGTGCCACCAGCGGTAGGACAGGGGGCCTCGGAAAACTGTTTTTT.

This clonotype was detected many times. As DNA, the CDR3 is TGTGCCACCAGTGATGCCCACGGGACAGGCCTTCAGTACTTC. It is translated as CATSDAHGTGLQYF. V is TRBV24-1 and J is TRBJ2-4, with TRBD1 matching 8 bases. The V segment lost 3 bases and the J segment 11 bases; nucleotides outside the gene matches: 8. This CDR3 has 14 amino acids. Germline V gene data show CDR1 as KGHDR and CDR2 as SFDVKD.

The CDR3 region has the DNA TGTGCCAGCAGTTACTCGACTAGCGGGAGGGTCTGGGAGACCCAGTACTTC. Amino acids: CASSYSTSGRVWETQYF. The chain couples TRBV6-5 to TRBJ2-5; 14 nucleotides align to TRBD2. The CDR3 extends over 17 amino acids. Germline lookup yields CDR1 MNHEY and CDR2 SVGAGI. V shed 0 bases, J shed 5 bases, and the junction held 5 bases outside the gene matches.

As DNA, the CDR3 is TGTGCCAGCAGTATCCGGGACAGGGGGCTAGCGAAGCAGTTCTTC. Its translation: CASSIRDRGLAKQFF. The V call is TRBV28, the J call TRBJ2-5, with 12 bases identical to TRBD1. The closer fit of TRBJ2-1 to the DNA end suggests the J call may be wrong. The CDR3 spans 15 residues. The germline V gene encodes CDR1 MDHEN and CDR2 SYDVKM.

Here the CDR3 reads CASTLSSRGNYGYTF. CDR3 DNA: TGTGCCAGCACTCTGTCTTCGAGGGGTAACTATGGCTACACCTTC. The chain links TRBV28 to TRBJ1-2; D may be TRBD1 (5 bases). CDR3 length equals 15 residues. Looked up from germline, CDR1 is MDHEN and CDR2 is SYDVKM. V dropped 7 bases and J dropped 1 base, with 16 bases sitting between them.

For this clonotype: This may be a read error, as it is one base from a much larger clone. This sequence joins TRBV10-3 and TRBJ2-5; 11 bases are a match to TRBD2. The CDR3 extends over 17 amino acids. CDR1 ENHRY and CDR2 SYGVKD come from the germline V gene. CDR3 DNA sequence: TGTGCCACCAGTGAGTCGAGTCAACTAGCGGGGGACGAGACCCAGTACTTC. This translates into CATSESSQLAGDETQYF.

The chain uses TRBV5-1 and TRBJ1-1, with TRBD1 matching 7 bases. The germline V gene encodes CDR1 SGHRS and CDR2 YFSETQ. The CDR3 is 14 amino acids. V lost 2 bases to trimming and J lost 4 bases; unmatched junction nucleotides: 5. CDR3 amino acids: CASSLRNRGTEAFF. The DNA for the CDR3 is TGCGCCAGCAGCTTACGAAACAGGGGCACTGAAGCTTTCTTT.

The gene calls are TRBV27 and TRBJ2-4; TRBD2 matches 7 bases. Germline trimming cut 6 bases from V and 6 bases from J; bases unmatched to any gene: 2. The CDR3 has 12 amino acids. Germline V gene lookup returns CDR1 MNHEY and CDR2 SMNVEV (reference sequence). CDR3 nucleotides: TGTGCCAGCAGCCCGGGAGGAAACATTCAGTACTTC. Protein sequence: CASSPGGNIQYF.

This clonotype was seen a few times. CDR3 loop: CAWGTTRYEQYF. CDR3 DNA: TGTGCCTGGGGGACGACCAGGTACGAGCAGTACTTC. This chain links TRBV30 with TRBJ2-7; the D call may be TRBD1 or TRBD2 (5 bases each). V lost 5 bases and J lost 4, with 12 bases in between. This CDR3 has 12 amino acids. The V gene's germline CDR1 is GTSNPN and CDR2 SVGIG (reference sequence). Combining the CDR3 with reference TRBV30 and TRBJ2-7 gives the whole variable domain SQTIHQWPATLVQPVGSPLSLECTVEGTSNPNLYWYRQAAGRGLQLLFYSVGIGQISSEVPQNLSASRPQDRQFILSSKKLLLSDSGFYLCAWGTTRYEQYFGPGTRLTVT.

The chain combines TRBV20-1 with TRBJ2-5; the match to TRBD1 covers 8 bases. CDR1 and CDR2 from the germline V gene are DFQATT and SNEGSKA (reference sequence). This CDR3 is built from 14 residues. Germline trimming cut 2 bases from V and 3 bases from J; bases unmatched to any gene: 5. The DNA for the CDR3 is TGCAGTGCTAGACCGCGGACAGGGAAAGAGACCCAGTACTTC. This codes for CSARPRTGKETQYF.

The chain links TRBV20-1 to TRBJ2-1; D possibly corresponds to TRBD2 (6 bases). V lost 5 bases to trimming and J lost 9 bases, with 20 bases between them. Germline assignment: CDR1 DFQATT and CDR2 SNEGSKA (reference sequence). CDR3 length equals 14 residues. Written as DNA, the CDR3 is TGCAGTGCTTTTTTGGCGAGGGGAGGATTTGAGCAGTTCTTC. It translates to CSAFLARGGFEQFF.

The CDR3 DNA reads as TGTGCCAGCAGCCCTCGGACAGGGGCCATCACCGGGGAGCTGTTTTTT. Translating gives CASSPRTGAITGELFF. The V and J genes are TRBV7-9 and TRBJ2-2; 9 nucleotides agree with TRBD1. This CDR3 comprises 16 residues. CDR1 and CDR2 (germline): SEHNR, FQNEAQ (reference sequence). Trimming cost V 5 bases and J 4 bases; bases outside gene matches: 8.

This rearrangement joins TRBV19 to TRBJ2-2; no definite D call. This CDR3 comprises 15 residues. Trimming took off 8 bases at V and 4 bases at J, with 17 bases between the two ends. From germline, CDR1 is LNHDA and CDR2 SQIVND (reference sequence). CDR3 region: CASSGPRRITGELFF. Here the CDR3 DNA reads TGTGCCAGTTCTGGTCCCCGTCGAATCACCGGGGAGCTGTTTTTT.

The V and J genes are TRBV29-1 and TRBJ2-7; TRBD1 is a possible D gene (6 bases). The CDR3 is made up of 12 amino acids. V lost 1 base and J 4 bases, leaving 8 bases between the germline ends. Germline CDR1 and CDR2: SQVTM and ANQGSEA. CDR3 sequence (DNA): TGCAGCGTTGAAGGACAGGATTACGAGCAGTACTTC. This codes for CSVEGQDYEQYF.

This clonotype showed up many times. V usage is TRBV6-4 and J usage is TRBJ2-1, with 13 bases identical to TRBD2. Per germline, CDR1 MRHNA and CDR2 SNTAGT. Germline trimming cut 3 bases from V and 6 bases from J; bases unmatched to any gene: 2. This CDR3 is 15 amino acids long. The CDR3 loop is CASSEGTSGANEQFF. DNA for the CDR3: TGTGCCAGCAGTGAGGGGACTAGCGGGGCCAATGAGCAGTTCTTC.

In this sample, this clonotype turned up a few times. The CDR3 is CASSLARGGKNIQYF. For the CDR3, the DNA is TGTGCCAGCAGCTTAGCACGGGGTGGGAAAAACATTCAGTACTTC. J is TRBJ2-4 and V is TRBV7-2, with D possibly being TRBD2 (5 bases). With 0 bases removed from V and 4 bases from J, the gap between germline ends came to 10 bases. CDR3 length: 15 amino acids. Germline V gene data show CDR1 as SGHTA and CDR2 as FQGNSA.

V and J are TRBV7-9 and TRBJ2-1, with 7 bases lining up with TRBD1. Germline loops: CDR1 SEHNR, CDR2 FQNEAQ (reference sequence). J lost 2 bases, V lost 3 bases, and 10 bases had no gene match. This CDR3 has 17 residues. The CDR3 sequence: CASSFGSLGTAYNEQFF. The DNA for the CDR3 is TGTGCCAGCAGCTTTGGGAGTTTAGGGACAGCCTACAATGAGCAGTTCTTC.

This clonotype has more than one count but fewer than ten. The chain employs TRBV28 and TRBJ2-1; D gene uncertain. There are 11 residues in the CDR3. Germline CDR1 MDHEN, CDR2 SYDVKM. With 6 bases removed from V and 8 bases from J, the gap between germline ends came to 8 bases. The CDR3 bases are TGTGCCAGCAGCTACTTAGATGAGCAGTTCTTC. Protein: CASSYLDEQFF. The entire variable domain, with the rest obtained from reference TRBV28 and TRBJ2-1, is as follows: DVKVTQSSRYLVKRTGEKVFLECVQDMDHENMFWYRQDPGLGLRLIYFSYDVKMKEKGDIPEGYSVSREKKERFSLILESASTNQTSMYLCASSYLDEQFFGPGTRLTVL.

This clonotype appeared a few times. This chain uses TRBV12-3 or TRBV12-4 with TRBJ2-5; no clear D gene. The CDR3 is 14 residues long. V was trimmed by 0 bases and J by 5 bases, leaving 10 bases between them. CDR3 bases: TGTGCCAGCAGTTTAGCGCGACAAGCGGAGACCCAGTACTTC. It is translated as CASSLARQAETQYF.

Only a few counts were recorded for this clonotype. The chain has TRBV7-6 and TRBJ1-4, with a tentative D call TRBD1 (6 bases). V was pared by 1 base and J by 8 bases, with 17 bases between. The CDR3 contains 16 residues. Looked up from germline, CDR1 is SGHVS and CDR2 is FNYEAQ. CDR3 protein: CASSLGLRGAGEKLFF. DNA of the CDR3: TGTGCCAGCAGCTTAGGCTTACGGGGGGCTGGGGAAAAACTGTTTTTT.

This chain uses TRBV12-3 or TRBV12-4 with TRBJ1-2; 12 nucleotides agree with TRBD1. The CDR3 has 15 residues. Trimming cost V 6 bases and J 3 bases; bases outside gene matches: 5. The CDR3 loop reads CASRRDRGRDYGYTF. Written as DNA, the CDR3 is TGTGCCAGCAGGCGGGACAGGGGGCGAGACTATGGCTACACCTTC.

The J gene is TRBJ2-2, the V gene TRBV6-1; either TRBD1 or TRBD2 may supply D (5 bases each). V lost 6 bases, J lost 4 bases, and 24 bases lay in between. This CDR3 region has 18 residues. The V gene's germline CDR1 is MNHNS and CDR2 SASEGT. As DNA, the CDR3 is TGTGCCAGCAGACTTCGGGACCCTTCCCGGGCGGGCACCGGGGAGCTGTTTTTT. Residues: CASRLRDPSRAGTGELFF.

Remarks on this clonotype: One end of the junction varies from germline; a read error may be responsible. The chain has TRBV7-9 and TRBJ2-5, with 7 bases matching TRBD2. Germline CDR1 is SEHNR and CDR2 is FQNEAQ (reference sequence). The CDR3 has 14 amino acids. Here the CDR3 reads CASSLPSGEETQHF. CDR3 coding DNA: TGTGCCAGCAGCTTACCCAGCGGGGAAGAGACCCAGCACTTC.

This clonotype was recorded at least ten times. The chain links TRBV7-8 to TRBJ2-1; 13 bases map to TRBD2. V dropped 0 bases and J dropped 12; count of bases not matched to a gene: 17. CDR1 and CDR2 from the germline V gene are SGHVS and FQNEAQ. The CDR3 runs to 19 residues. This chain's CDR3 is CASSLAHVTSGGPTRGQFF. The CDR3 bases are TGTGCCAGCAGCTTAGCCCACGTGACTAGCGGGGGGCCTACGAGGGGGCAGTTCTTC.

This clonotype was observed a few times. Sequence at one end of the junction differs from germline and may be a read error. This sequence joins TRBV12-3 or TRBV12-4 and TRBJ2-1; D gene ambiguous. The CDR3 runs 13 residues. CDR3 nucleotides: TGTACCAGCAGCCAGAACAGTTACAATGAGCAGTTCTTC. This encodes CTSSQNSYNEQFF.

In its sample, this clonotype was seen a few times. Germline is not matched at one junction end, which may reflect a read error. This chain uses TRBV4-2 with TRBJ2-1, with TRBD2 identical over 10 bases. Germline loops: CDR1 LGHNA, CDR2 YNFKEQ. The CDR3 is made up of 16 amino acids. CDR3 in amino acids: CAGSQDGSGRAKEQFF. DNA for the CDR3: TGTGCCGGCAGCCAAGATGGGAGCGGGAGGGCCAAAGAGCAGTTCTTC.